This TCR beta chain derives from a study of T-cell memory formation after mild COVID-19. Trimming removed 7 bases from V and 1 base from J, with 13 bases in between. Germline loops: CDR1 KGHSH, CDR2 LQKENI. This CDR3 has 14 residues. Study observations and caveats: Pre-infection memory contained some responding clones, which suggested that cross-reactive memory had joined. Contracting CD4+ clones were located mainly in CM and EM, and CD8+ clones in EMRA. There was a balanced CD4/CD8 profile in clones contracting day 15 to 85, and later expanders leaned CD4+.

Libraries for TCRalpha and TCRbeta carried sample barcodes and unique molecular identifiers via 5'RACE. One entry per CDR3 protein results from TCRdb running MiXCR on the 5' RACE reads. The repertoire has fewer than 600,000 distinct CDR3 sequences, roughly a fifth of them found once; the top ten carry around 9.2%. This clonotype was counted between two and nine times. Its antigen is unknown. This receptor was taken from an adult woman who had mild COVID-19 (a few samples of this study predate the infection). Cell type and time point are not known. The chain links TRBV18 to TRBJ1-1, with no clear D. The specimen was PBMCs or a T cell subset sorted from them (not recorded which). In DNA form, the CDR3 reads TGTGCCAGCTTAAGATCGACTGCGAACACTGAAGCTTTCTTT. Amino acids: CASLRSTANTEAFF. Full variable domain (rest looked up from reference TRBV18 and TRBJ1-1): NAGVMQNPRHLVRRRGQEARLRCSPMKGHSHVYWYRQLPEEGLKFMVYLQKENIIDESGMPKERFSAEFPKEGPSILRIQQVVRGDSAAYFCASLRSTANTEAFFGQGTRLTVV.